This TCR beta chain stems from a study of T cell clonotyping in hematopoietic cell transplantation. General study findings and limits: Broader posttransplant TCR repertoire diversity was predicted by graft donor and pretransplant recipient Inverse Simpson Index values. Cells were unsorted, so CD4 and CD8 contributions were not separated. After transplant, recipient diversity fell while pathologically expanded clonotypes grew through day 180.

Time point specified: recipient sample about 28 days before transplant, after cytoreduction. Germline CDR1 MNHEY, CDR2 SVGAGI. The CDR3 loop spans 15 amino acids. V dropped 0 bases and J dropped 2 bases, with 8 bases sitting between them. Only in-frame clones appear in the TCRdb table, and some are missing; sequencing was by immunoSEQ multiplex PCR. Of tens of thousands of clones listed, 60% to 80% were seen once; the top ten hold about 6%. Details on this clone: The antigen remains unidentified.

The V and J genes are TRBV6-5 and TRBJ1-5; no definite D call. This specimen consisted of peripheral blood mononuclear cells, obtained before stem cell transplant. The TCR sequence derives from a man aged 50 to 60 with myelodysplastic syndrome. Some clones in this sample may be carry-over from other donors' samples. In DNA form, the CDR3 reads TGTGCCAGCAGTTACTCGGCGGCAGGCAATCAGCCCCAGCATTTT. It translates to CASSYSAAGNQPQHF.